This T cell receptor (beta chain) was found in a study of cytomegalovirus exposure and HLA in healthy donors. Concerning this clone itself: Its target is not known.

Though nominally healthy at sampling, donors likely had unrecorded immune exposures. V dropped 2 bases and J dropped 1; count of bases not matched to a gene: 10. The CDR3 length is 16 residues. CDR1 is GTSNPN, CDR2 SVGIG, per germline (reference sequence). Study results and caveats: Later analysis showed most CMV-associated TCR beta chains appearing HLA-restricted. One cluster of highly shared sequence variants probably arose as a sequencing artifact. Listed as cytomegalovirus-associated were 150 or so TCR beta chains.

60 Vbeta and 13 Jbeta primers were used in PCR. Sequencing used immunoSEQ multiplex PCR; TCRdb keeps in-frame clones, though not all of them. Of fewer than 130,000 clones listed, 75% to 80% are singletons. This receptor was obtained from a woman in her 30s in good health and CMV-seronegative. The chain is built from TRBV30 and TRBJ1-1; 7 bases are shared with TRBD1. The specimen was PBMCs. The CDR3 DNA is TGTGCCTGGAGTATCTCACCCCAGGGGGAGAACACTGAAGCTTTCTTT. Amino acid sequence: CAWSISPQGENTEAFF.